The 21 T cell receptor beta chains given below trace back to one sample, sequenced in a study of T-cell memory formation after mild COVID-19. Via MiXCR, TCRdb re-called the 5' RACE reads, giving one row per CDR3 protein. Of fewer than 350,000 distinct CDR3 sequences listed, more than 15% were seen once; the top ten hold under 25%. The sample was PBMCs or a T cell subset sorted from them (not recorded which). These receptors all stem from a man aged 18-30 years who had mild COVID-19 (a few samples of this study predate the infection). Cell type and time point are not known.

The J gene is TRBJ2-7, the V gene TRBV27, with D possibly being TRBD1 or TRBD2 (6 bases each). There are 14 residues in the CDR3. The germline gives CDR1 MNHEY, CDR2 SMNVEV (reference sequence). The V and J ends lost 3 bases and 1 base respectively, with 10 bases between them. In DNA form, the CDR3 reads TGTGCCAGCAGTTTGGGGGGCAGGTCCTACGAGCAGTACTTC. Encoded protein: CASSLGGRSYEQYF.

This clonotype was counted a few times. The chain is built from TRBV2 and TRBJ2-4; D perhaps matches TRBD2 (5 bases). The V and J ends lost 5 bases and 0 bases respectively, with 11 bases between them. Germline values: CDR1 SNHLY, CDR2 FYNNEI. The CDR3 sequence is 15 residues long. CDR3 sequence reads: CASSSDSLAKNIQYF. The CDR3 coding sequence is TGTGCCAGCAGTTCGGACTCGCTAGCCAAAAACATTCAGTACTTC.

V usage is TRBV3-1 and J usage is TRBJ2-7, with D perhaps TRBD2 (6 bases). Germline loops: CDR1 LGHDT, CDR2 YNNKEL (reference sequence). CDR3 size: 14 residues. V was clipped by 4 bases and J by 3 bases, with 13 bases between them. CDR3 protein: CASSPSGQDYEQYV. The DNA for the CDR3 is TGTGCCAGCAGCCCGAGCGGGCAGGACTACGAGCAGTACGTC.

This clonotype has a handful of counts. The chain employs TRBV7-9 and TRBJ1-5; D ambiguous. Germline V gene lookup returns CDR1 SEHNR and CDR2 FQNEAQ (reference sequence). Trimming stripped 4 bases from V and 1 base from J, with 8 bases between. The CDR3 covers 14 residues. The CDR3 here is CASSWMGSNQPQHF. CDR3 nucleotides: TGTGCCAGCAGCTGGATGGGGAGCAATCAGCCCCAGCATTTT. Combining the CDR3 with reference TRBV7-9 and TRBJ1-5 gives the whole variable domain DTGVSQNPRHKITKRGQNVTFRCDPISEHNRLYWYRQTLGQGPEFLTYFQNEAQLEKSRLLSDRFSAERPKGSFSTLEIQRTEQGDSAMYLCASSWMGSNQPQHFGDGTRLSIL.

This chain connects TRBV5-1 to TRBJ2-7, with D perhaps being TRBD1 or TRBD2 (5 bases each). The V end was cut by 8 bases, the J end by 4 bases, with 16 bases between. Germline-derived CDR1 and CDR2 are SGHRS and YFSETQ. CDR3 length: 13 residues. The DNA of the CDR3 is TGCGCCAGTTCCAGGGACCAGTGGTACGAGCAGTACTTC. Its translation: CASSRDQWYEQYF.

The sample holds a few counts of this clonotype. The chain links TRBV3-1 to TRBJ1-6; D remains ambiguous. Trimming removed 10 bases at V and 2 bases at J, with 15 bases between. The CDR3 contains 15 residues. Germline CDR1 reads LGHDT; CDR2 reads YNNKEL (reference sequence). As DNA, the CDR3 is TGTGCCACCAAGAAAGGAGACGCCTATAATTCACCCCTCCACTTT. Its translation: CATKKGDAYNSPLHF. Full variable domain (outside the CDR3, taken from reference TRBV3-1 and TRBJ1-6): DTAVSQTPKYLVTQMGNDKSIKCEQNLGHDTMYWYKQDSKKFLKIMFSYNNKELIINETVPNRFSPKSPDKAHLNLHINSLELGDSAVYFCATKKGDAYNSPLHFGNGTRLTVT.

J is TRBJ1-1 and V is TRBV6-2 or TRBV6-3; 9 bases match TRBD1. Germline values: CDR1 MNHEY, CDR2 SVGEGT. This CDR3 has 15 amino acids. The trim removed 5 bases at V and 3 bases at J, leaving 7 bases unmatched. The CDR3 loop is CASSTAGQGHTEAFF. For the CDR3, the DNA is TGTGCCAGCAGTACCGCAGGACAGGGGCACACTGAAGCTTTCTTT.

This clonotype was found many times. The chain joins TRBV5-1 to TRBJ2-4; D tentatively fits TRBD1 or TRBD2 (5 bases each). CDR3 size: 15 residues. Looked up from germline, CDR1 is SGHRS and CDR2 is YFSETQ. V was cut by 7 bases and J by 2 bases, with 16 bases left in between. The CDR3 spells CASSPGGHSKNIQYF. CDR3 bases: TGCGCCAGCTCCCCTGGAGGACATTCCAAAAACATTCAGTACTTC. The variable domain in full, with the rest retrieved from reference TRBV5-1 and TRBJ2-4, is KAGVTQTPRYLIKTRGQQVTLSCSPISGHRSVSWYQQTPGQGLQFLFEYFSETQRNKGNFPGRFSGRQFSNSRSEMNVSTLELGDSALYLCASSPGGHSKNIQYFGAGTRLSVL.

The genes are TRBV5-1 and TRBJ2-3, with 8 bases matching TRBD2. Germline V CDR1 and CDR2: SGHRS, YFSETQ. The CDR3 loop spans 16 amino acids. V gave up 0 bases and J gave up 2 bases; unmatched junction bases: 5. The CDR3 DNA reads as TGCGCCAGCAGCTTGGAACTAGCGGTGAACACAGATACGCAGTATTTT. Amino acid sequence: CASSLELAVNTDTQYF.

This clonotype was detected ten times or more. CDR3 bases: TGTGCCAGCAGCCAAACCTTGAACACTGAAGCTTTCTTT. Translation: CASSQTLNTEAFF. The genes are TRBV16 and TRBJ1-1; no firm D call. The CDR3 runs 13 residues. V was shortened by 2 bases and J by 0 bases, with 4 bases between the two germline ends. Germline CDR1 KGHSY, CDR2 FQNENV.

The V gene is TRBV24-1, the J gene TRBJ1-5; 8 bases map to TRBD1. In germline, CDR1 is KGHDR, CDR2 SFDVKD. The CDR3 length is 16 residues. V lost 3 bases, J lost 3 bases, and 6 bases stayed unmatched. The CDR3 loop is CATSDPRTGINQPQHF. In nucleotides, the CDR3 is TGTGCCACCAGTGATCCACGGACAGGGATCAATCAGCCCCAGCATTTT.

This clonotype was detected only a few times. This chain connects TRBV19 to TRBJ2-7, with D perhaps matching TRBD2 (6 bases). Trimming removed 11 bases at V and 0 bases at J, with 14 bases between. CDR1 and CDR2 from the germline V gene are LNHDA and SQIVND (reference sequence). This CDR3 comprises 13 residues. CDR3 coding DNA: TGTGCCGATAGCCTGGGGGGCTCCTACGAGCAGTACGTC. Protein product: CADSLGGSYEQYV.

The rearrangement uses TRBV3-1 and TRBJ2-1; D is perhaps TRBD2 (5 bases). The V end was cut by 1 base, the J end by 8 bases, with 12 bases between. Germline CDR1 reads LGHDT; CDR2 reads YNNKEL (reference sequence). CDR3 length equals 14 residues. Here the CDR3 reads CASSQVPERHEQFF. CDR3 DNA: TGTGCCAGCAGCCAAGTGCCCGAGCGGCATGAGCAGTTCTTC.

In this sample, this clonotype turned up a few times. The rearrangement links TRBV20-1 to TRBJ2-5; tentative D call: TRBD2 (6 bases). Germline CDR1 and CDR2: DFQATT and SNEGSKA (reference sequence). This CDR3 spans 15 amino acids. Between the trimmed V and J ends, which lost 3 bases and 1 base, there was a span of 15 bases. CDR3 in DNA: TGCAGTGCTAGTCGGAGTGGGGGGTTCCAAGAGACCCAGTACTTC. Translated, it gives CSASRSGGFQETQYF.

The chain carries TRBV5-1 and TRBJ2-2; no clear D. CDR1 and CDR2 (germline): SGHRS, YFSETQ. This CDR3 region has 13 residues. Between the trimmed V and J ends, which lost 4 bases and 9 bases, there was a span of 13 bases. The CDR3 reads CASSSSLRRELFF. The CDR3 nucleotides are TGCGCCAGCAGCAGTTCCCTGCGCCGGGAGCTGTTTTTT.

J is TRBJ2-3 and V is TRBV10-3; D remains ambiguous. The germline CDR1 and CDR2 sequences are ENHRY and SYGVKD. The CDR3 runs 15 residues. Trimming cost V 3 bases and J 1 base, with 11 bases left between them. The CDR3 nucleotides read TGTGCCATCAGTGAAGGAGAGAGTGGCACAGATACGCAGTATTTT. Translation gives CAISEGESGTDTQYF.

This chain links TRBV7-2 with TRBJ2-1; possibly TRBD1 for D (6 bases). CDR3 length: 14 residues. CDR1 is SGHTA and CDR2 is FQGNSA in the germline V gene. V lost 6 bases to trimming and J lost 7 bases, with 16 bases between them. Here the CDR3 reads CASRPEGVGNEQFF. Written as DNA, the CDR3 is TGTGCCAGCAGACCAGAGGGGGTCGGGAATGAGCAGTTCTTC.

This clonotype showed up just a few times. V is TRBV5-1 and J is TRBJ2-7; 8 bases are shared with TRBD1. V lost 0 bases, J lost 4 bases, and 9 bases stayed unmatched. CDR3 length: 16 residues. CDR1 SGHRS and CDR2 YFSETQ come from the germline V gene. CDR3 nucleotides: TGCGCCAGCAGCTTGGCCCCGGGGACAGGAGGGTACGAGCAGTACGTC. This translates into CASSLAPGTGGYEQYV.

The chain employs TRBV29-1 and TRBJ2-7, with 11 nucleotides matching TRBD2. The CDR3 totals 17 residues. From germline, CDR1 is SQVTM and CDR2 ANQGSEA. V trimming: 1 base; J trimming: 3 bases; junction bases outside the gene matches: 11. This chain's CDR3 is CSVEGSLLAGDYYEQYF. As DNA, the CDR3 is TGCAGCGTTGAAGGGTCGTTACTAGCGGGGGACTACTACGAGCAGTACTTC.

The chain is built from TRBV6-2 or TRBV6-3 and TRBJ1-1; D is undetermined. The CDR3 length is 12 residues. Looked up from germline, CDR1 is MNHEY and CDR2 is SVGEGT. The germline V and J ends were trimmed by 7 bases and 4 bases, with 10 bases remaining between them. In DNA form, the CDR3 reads TGTGCCAGCACCAACGGGATCACTGAAGCTTTCTTT. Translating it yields CASTNGITEAFF.

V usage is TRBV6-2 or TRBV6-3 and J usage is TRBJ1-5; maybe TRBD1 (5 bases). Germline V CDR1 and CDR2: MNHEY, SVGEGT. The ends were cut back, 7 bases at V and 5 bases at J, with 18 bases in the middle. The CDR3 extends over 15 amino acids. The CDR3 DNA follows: TGTGCCAGCACGGGAAGGGGAGGCTTAGATCAGCCCCAGCATTTT. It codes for CASTGRGGLDQPQHF.